These 7 T cell receptor beta chains were all obtained from the same sample, sequenced in a study of T cells expressing NK-cell markers. TCRdb reprocessed the 5' RACE reads; each CDR3 protein has one entry and no DNA is given. Its table lists about 260,000 distinct CDR3 sequences. The sample taken for sequencing was blood T cells: a sorted CD56 or NKG2C T cell subset, CD4+ or CD8+ T cells, or bulk PBMC T cells (not recorded which). Source of these receptors: a man aged 18 to 35 in good health.

The rearrangement uses TRBV6-2 or TRBV6-3 and TRBJ2-7. There are 11 residues in the CDR3. Germline lookup yields CDR1 MNHEY and CDR2 SVGEGT. The CDR3 loop is CASSHSYEQYF.

The chain uses TRBV20-1 and TRBJ2-1. There are 14 residues in the CDR3. The germline V gene has CDR1 DFQATT and CDR2 SNEGSKA (reference sequence). Here the CDR3 reads CSAHRTVSYNEQFF.

The rearrangement links TRBV12-3 or TRBV12-4 to TRBJ2-1; TCRdb names TRBD1, which stays unverified in the absence of DNA. The CDR3 length is 14 residues. This CDR3 reads CASSFGQGNSEQFF.

The chain recombines TRBV27 with TRBJ2-7. Germline CDR1 is MNHEY and CDR2 is SMNVEV (reference sequence). The CDR3 sequence is 14 residues long. The CDR3 reads CASSDGSNAYEQYF.

The chain carries TRBV6-2 or TRBV6-3 and TRBJ2-5. The CDR3 has 15 residues. Germline-derived CDR1 and CDR2 are MNHEY and SVGEGT. The CDR3 sequence is CASSYSISAQETQYF.

The genes are TRBV5-1 and TRBJ2-2; TCRdb gives TRBD1 as the D gene, but with no DNA this cannot be confirmed. Germline values: CDR1 SGHRS, CDR2 YFSETQ. This CDR3 spans 14 amino acids. The CDR3: CASSLGQNAGELFF.

The rearrangement links TRBV20-1 to TRBJ1-5; the TRBD1 assignment by TCRdb is unverifiable without DNA. The CDR3 consists of 12 residues. In germline, CDR1 is DFQATT, CDR2 SNEGSKA (reference sequence). The CDR3 loop reads CSGQGGGQPQHF.